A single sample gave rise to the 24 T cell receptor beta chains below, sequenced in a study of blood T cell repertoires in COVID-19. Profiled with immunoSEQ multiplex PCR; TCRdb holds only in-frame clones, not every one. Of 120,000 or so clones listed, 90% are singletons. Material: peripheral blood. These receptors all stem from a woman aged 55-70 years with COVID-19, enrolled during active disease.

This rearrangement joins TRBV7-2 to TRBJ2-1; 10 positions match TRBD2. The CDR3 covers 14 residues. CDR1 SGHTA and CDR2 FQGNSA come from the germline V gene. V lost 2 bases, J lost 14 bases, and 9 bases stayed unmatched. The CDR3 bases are TGTGCCAGCAGCTTAAATCTAGCGGGGGCTTCGGAGTTCTTC. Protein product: CASSLNLAGASEFF.

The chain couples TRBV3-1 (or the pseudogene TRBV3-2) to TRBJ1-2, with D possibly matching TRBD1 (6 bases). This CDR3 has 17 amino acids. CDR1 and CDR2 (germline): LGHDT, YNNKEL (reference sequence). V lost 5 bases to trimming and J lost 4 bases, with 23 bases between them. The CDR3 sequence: CASSDAGAPFGTYGYTF. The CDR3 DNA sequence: TGTGCCAGCAGCGACGCAGGGGCTCCATTCGGGACCTATGGCTACACCTTC.

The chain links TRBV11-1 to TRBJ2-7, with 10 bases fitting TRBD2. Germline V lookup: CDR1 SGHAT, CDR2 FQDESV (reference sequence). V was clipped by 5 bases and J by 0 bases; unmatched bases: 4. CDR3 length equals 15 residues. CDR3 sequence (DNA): TGTGCCAGCAGCCCAGCGGGGGGGGGCTCCTACGAGCAGTACTTC. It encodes CASSPAGGGSYEQYF.

The CDR3 here is CASSGQVSINSPLHF. The CDR3 DNA reads TGTGCCAGCAGCGGACAGGTCTCCATTAATTCACCCCTCCACTTT. The chain uses TRBV7-2 and TRBJ1-6; TRBD1 matches at 7 bases. Germline V gives CDR1 SGHTA, CDR2 FQGNSA. CDR3 length: 15 residues. V lost 5 bases and J lost 6; bases outside the gene matches: 7.

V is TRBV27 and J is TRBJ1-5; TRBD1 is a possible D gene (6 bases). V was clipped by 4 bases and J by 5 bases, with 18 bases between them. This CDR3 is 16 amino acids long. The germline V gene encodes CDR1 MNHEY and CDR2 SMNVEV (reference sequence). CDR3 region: CASSSGVTGPYQPQHF. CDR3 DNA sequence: TGTGCCAGCAGTTCTGGTGTAACAGGGCCCTATCAGCCCCAGCATTTT.

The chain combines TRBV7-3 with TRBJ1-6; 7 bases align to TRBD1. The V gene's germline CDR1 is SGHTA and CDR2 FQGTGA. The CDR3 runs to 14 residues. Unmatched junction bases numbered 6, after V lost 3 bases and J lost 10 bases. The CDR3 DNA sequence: TGTGCCAGCAGCTTTGGGACAGAAGGATCACCCCTCCACTTT. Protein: CASSFGTEGSPLHF.

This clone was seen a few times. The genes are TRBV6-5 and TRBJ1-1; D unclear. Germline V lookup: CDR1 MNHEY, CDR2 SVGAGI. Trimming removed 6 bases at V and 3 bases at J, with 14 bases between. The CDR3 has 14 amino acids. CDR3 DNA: TGTGCCAGCAGCTTAGCGAGTGGTGACACTGAAGCTTTCTTT. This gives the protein CASSLASGDTEAFF.

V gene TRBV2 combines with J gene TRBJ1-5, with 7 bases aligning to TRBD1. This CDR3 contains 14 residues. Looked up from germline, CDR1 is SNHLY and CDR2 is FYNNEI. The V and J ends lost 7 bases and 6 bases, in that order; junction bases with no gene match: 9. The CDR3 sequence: CASTGLRGLQPQHF. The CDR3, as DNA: TGTGCCAGCACCGGATTGAGGGGGCTTCAGCCCCAGCATTTT.

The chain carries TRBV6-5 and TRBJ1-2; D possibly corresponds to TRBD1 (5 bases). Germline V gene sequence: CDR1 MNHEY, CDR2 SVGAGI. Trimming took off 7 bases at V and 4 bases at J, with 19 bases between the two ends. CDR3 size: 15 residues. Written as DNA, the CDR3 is TGTGCCAGCACCCTGAGGCCAGACGGGGGCTATGGCTACACCTTC. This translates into CASTLRPDGGYGYTF.

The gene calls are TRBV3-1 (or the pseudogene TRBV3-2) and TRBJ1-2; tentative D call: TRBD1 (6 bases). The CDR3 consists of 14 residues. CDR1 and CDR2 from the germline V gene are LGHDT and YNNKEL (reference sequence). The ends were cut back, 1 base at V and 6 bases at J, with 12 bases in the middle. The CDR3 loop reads CASSQGVQGDGYTF. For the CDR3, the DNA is TGTGCCAGCAGCCAAGGAGTACAGGGAGATGGCTACACCTTC.

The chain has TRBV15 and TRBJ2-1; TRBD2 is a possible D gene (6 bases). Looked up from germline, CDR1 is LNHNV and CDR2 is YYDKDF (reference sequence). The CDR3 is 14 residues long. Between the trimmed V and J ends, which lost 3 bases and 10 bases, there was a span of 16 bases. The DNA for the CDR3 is TGTGCCACCAGCAGGGATCAGAGGAGGGCAGAGCAGTTCTTC. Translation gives CATSRDQRRAEQFF.

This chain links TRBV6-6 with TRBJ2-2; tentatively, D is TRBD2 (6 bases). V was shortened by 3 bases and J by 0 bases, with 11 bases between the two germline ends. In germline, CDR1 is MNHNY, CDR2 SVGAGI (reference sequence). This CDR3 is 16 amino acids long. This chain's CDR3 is CASSYKVAANTGELFF. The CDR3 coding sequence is TGTGCCAGCAGTTATAAAGTAGCGGCGAACACCGGGGAGCTGTTTTTT.

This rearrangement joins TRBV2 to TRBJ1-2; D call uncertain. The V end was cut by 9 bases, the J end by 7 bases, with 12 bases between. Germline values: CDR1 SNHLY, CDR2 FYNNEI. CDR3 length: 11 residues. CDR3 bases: TGTGCCAGTTCGCCTGGTAGTGGCTACACCTTC. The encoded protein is CASSPGSGYTF.

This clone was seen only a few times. CDR3 sequence: CASSHRTGVYDEQFF. The CDR3 DNA follows: TGCGCCAGCAGCCATCGGACAGGGGTTTATGATGAGCAGTTCTTC. The chain carries TRBV4-1 and TRBJ2-1; TRBD1 aligns across 9 bases. After removal of 3 bases from V and 8 bases from J, the junction contained 8 bases not matched to a gene. The CDR3 runs to 15 residues. Germline V gene sequence: CDR1 MGHRA, CDR2 YSYEKL.

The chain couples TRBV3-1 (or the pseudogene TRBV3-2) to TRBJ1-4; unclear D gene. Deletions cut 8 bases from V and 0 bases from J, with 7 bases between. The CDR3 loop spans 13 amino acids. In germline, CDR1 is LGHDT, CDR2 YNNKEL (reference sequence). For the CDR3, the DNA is TGTGCCAGCTTATCGTCAACTAATGAAAAACTGTTTTTT. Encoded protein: CASLSSTNEKLFF.

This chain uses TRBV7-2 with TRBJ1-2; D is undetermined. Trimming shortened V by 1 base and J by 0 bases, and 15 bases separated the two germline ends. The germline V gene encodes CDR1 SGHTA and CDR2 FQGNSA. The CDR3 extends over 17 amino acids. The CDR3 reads CASSLGARMRTNYGYTF. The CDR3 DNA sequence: TGTGCCAGCAGCTTAGGTGCTCGGATGAGGACTAACTATGGCTACACCTTC.

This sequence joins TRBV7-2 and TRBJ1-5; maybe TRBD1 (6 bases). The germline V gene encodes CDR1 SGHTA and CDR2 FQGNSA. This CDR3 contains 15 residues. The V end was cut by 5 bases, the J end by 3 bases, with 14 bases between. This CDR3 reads CASSPHGGANQPQHF. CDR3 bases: TGTGCCAGCAGCCCACACGGGGGGGCCAATCAGCCCCAGCATTTT.

CDR3 residues: CATSRVGGTSQPQHF. DNA of the CDR3: TGTGCCACCAGCAGAGTGGGAGGTACGAGCCAGCCCCAGCATTTT. The V gene is TRBV15, the J gene TRBJ1-5; D is unresolved. V gave up 1 base and J gave up 7 bases, with 14 bases separating them. The CDR3 contains 15 residues. Germline assignment: CDR1 LNHNV and CDR2 YYDKDF (reference sequence). Drawing the rest from reference TRBV15 and TRBJ1-5, the complete variable domain is DAMVIQNPRYQVTQFGKPVTLSCSQTLNHNVMYWYQQKSSQAPKLLFHYYDKDFNNEADTPDNFQSRRPNTSFCFLDIRSPGLGDTAMYLCATSRVGGTSQPQHFGDGTRLSIL.

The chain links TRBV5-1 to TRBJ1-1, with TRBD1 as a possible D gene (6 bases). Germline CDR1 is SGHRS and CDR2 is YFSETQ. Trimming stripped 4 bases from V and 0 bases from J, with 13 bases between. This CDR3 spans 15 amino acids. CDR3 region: CASSTQQGMNTEAFF. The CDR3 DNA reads TGCGCCAGCAGCACCCAACAGGGCATGAACACTGAAGCTTTCTTT.

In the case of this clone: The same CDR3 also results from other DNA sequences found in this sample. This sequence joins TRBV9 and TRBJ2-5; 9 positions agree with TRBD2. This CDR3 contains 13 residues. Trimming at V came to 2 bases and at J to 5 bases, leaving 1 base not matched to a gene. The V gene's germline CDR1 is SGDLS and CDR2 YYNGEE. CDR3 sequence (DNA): TGTGCCAGCAGCGTCGGACTAGCGGAGACCCAGTACTTC. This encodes CASSVGLAETQYF.

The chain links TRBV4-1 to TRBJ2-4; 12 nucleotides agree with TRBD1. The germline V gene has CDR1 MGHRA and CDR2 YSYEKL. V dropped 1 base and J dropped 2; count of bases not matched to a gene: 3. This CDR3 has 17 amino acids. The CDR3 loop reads CASSQGRDRGPKNIQYF. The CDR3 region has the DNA TGCGCCAGCAGCCAAGGGAGGGACAGGGGGCCCAAAAACATTCAGTACTTC.

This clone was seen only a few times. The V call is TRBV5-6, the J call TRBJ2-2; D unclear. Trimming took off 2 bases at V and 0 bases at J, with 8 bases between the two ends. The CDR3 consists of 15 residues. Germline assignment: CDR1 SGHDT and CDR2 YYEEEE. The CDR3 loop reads CASSFGLSNTGELFF. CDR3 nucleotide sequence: TGTGCCAGCAGCTTCGGTCTATCGAACACCGGGGAGCTGTTTTTT.

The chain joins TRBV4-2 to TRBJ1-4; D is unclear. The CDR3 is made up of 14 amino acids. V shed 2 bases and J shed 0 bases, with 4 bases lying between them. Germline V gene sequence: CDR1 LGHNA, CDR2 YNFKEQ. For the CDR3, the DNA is TGTGCCAGCAGCCAACAGGCAACTAATGAAAAACTGTTTTTT. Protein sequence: CASSQQATNEKLFF.

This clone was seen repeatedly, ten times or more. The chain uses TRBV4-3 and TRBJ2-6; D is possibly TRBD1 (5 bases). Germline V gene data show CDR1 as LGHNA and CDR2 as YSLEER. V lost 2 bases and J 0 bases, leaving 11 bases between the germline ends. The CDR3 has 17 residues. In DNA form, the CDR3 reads TGCGCCAGCAGCCAACAGGGTTCGATCTCTGGGGCCAACGTCCTGACTTTC. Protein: CASSQQGSISGANVLTF.